This T cell receptor beta chain was observed in a study of CD8+CD57+ T cells in acquired aplastic anemia. Study-level background: Sorted cells (CD4+ and CD8+) yielded DNA amounts that averaged approximately 3.2 ug. Notes on the study in general: There were around 28 CD8+ CDR3 sequences that occurred in both patients and controls. Levels of CD8+ Simpson's diversity were not significantly distinct in patients versus controls.

There are many counts of this clonotype. Antigen unknown. Genomic DNA acted as the template from which TCR beta VDJ combination and CDR3 sequence profiling were carried out. TCRdb re-analysed the reads in MiXCR, keeping a single row per CDR3 protein. The sample includes 120,000 or so distinct CDR3 sequences, 58% of them seen just once. CD8+CD57+ cell expansion had been shown by flow cytometry in patients chosen for sequencing. No therapy was given to patients before blood sampling. Trimming cost V 5 bases and J 1 base; bases outside gene matches: 5. CDR3 size: 15 residues. Germline CDR1 PRHDT, CDR2 FYEKMQ (reference sequence).

The clonotype comes from a human donor with aplastic anemia. V usage is TRBV13 and J usage is TRBJ1-3; TRBD1 agrees at 7 bases. Sequencing was carried out using sorted CD4+, CD8+, or CD8+CD57+ T cells (not recorded which) from PBMCs. CDR3 amino acids: CASSADRVSGNTIYF. CDR3 nucleotides: TGTGCCAGCAGCGCCGACAGGGTGTCTGGAAACACCATATATTTT.